This T cell receptor (beta chain) was captured in a study of T-cell memory formation after mild COVID-19. Study background: TCR clusters mostly belonged to single donors.

Note on this clonotype: The antigen remains unidentified.

TCRdb itself ran the 5' RACE reads through MiXCR, one entry per CDR3 protein. This table has 450,000 or so distinct CDR3 sequences, 20% to 25% appearing once. The CDR3 has 15 amino acids. Germline CDR1 SGDLS, CDR2 YYNGEE. The junction had 5 bases not matched to a gene; V was cut back by 0 bases and J by 8 bases. Overall study findings and caveats: Day 15 to 85 contracting clones showed balanced CD4/CD8; day 15 to 37 expanders favored CD4+. That cross-reactive memory joined was suggested by some responding clones appearing in pre-infection memory. Mostly located in CM and EM were contracting CD4+ clones, with contracting CD8+ clones located in EMRA.

The V call is TRBV9, the J call TRBJ2-1, with 10 nucleotides matching TRBD2. This receptor was obtained from an adult woman who had mild COVID-19 (a few samples of this study predate the infection). Cell type and time point are not known. The specimen sequenced was PBMCs or a T cell subset sorted from them (not recorded which). The CDR3 sequence: CASSVDSGRTDEQFF. The DNA for the CDR3 is TGTGCCAGCAGCGTAGATAGCGGGAGGACAGATGAGCAGTTCTTC.